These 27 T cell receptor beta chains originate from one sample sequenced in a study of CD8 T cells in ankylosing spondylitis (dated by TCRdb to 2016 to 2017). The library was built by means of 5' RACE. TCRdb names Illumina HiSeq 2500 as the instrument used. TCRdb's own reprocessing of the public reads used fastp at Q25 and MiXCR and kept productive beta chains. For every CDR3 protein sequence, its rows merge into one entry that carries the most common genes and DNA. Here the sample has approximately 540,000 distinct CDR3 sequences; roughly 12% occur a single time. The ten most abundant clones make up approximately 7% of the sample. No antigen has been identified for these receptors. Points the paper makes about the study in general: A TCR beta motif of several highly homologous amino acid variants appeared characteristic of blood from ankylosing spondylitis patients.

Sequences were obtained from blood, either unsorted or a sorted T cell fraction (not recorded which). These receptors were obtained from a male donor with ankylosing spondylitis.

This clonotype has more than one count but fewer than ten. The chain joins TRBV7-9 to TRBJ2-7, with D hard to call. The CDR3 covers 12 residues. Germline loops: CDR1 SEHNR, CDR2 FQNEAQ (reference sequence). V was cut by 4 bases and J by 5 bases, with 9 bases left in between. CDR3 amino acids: CASSYSGNEQYF. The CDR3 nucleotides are TGTGCCAGCAGCTACTCAGGTAACGAGCAGTACTTC. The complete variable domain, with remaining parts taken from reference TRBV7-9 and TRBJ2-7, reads DTGVSQNPRHKITKRGQNVTFRCDPISEHNRLYWYRQTLGQGPEFLTYFQNEAQLEKSRLLSDRFSAERPKGSFSTLEIQRTEQGDSAMYLCASSYSGNEQYFGPGTRLTVT.

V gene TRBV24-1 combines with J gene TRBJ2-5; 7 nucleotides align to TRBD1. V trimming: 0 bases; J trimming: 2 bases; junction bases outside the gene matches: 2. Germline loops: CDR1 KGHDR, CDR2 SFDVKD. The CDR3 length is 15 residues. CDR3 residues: CATSDLRQGQETQYF. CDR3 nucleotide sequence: TGTGCCACCAGTGATTTGAGACAGGGACAAGAGACCCAGTACTTC.

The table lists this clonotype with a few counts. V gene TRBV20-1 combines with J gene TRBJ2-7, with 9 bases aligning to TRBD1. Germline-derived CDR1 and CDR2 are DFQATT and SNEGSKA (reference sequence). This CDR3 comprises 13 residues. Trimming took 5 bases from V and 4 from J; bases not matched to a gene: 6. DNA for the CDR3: TGCAGTGCTCGACAGGGGGGGCAATACGAGCAGTACTTC. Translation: CSARQGGQYEQYF.

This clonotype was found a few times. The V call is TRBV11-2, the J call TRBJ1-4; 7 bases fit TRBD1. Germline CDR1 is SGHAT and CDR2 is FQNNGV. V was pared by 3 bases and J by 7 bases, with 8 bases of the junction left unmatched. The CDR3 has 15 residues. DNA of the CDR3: TGTGCCAGCAGCTTCCGGGGGACAGCGGGTGAAAAACTGTTTTTT. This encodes CASSFRGTAGEKLFF. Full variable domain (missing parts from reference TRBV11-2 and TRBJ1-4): EAGVAQSPRYKIIEKRQSVAFWCNPISGHATLYWYQQILGQGPKLLIQFQNNGVVDDSQLPKDRFSAERLKGVDSTLKIQPAKLEDSAVYLCASSFRGTAGEKLFFGSGTQLSVL.

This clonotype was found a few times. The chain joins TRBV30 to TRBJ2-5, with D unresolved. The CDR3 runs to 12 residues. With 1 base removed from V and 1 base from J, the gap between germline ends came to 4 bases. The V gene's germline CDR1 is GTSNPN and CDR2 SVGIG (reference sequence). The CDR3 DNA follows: TGTGCCTGGAGTGATGTCCAAGAGACCCAGTACTTC. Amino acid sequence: CAWSDVQETQYF.

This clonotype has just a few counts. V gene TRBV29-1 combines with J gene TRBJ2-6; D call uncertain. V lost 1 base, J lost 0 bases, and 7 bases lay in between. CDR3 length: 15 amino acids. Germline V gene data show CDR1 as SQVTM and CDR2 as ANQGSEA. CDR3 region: CSVEGAGSGANVLTF. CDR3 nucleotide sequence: TGCAGCGTTGAAGGGGCCGGCTCTGGGGCCAACGTCCTGACTTTC.

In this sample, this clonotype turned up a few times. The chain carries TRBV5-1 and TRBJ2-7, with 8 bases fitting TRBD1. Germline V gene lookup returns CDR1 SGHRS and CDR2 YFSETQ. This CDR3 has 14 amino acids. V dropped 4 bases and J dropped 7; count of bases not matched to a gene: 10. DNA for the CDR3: TGCGCCAGCAGCGGCGGACAGGGCCCGAGGGAGCAGTACGTC. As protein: CASSGGQGPREQYV.

The CDR3 spells CASSPRQEGSGETQYF. DNA for the CDR3: TGTGCCAGCAGCCCAAGGCAGGAGGGTTCGGGAGAGACCCAGTACTTC. This chain joins TRBV7-2 and TRBJ2-5; D perhaps matches TRBD2 (6 bases). The CDR3 extends over 16 amino acids. The V gene's germline CDR1 is SGHTA and CDR2 FQGNSA. The V end was cut by 5 bases, the J end by 4 bases, with 20 bases between.

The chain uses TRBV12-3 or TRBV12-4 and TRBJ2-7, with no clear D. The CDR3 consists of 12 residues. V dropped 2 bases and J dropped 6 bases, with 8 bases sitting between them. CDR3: CASSLSPGEQYV. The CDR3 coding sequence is TGTGCCAGCAGTTTAAGCCCAGGCGAGCAGTACGTC.

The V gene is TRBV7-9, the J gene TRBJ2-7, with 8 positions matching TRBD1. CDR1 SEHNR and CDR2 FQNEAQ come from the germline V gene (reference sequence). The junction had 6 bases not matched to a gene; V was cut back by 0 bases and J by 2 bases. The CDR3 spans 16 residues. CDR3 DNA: TGTGCCAGCAGCTTAGCGCTTGGACAGGGAACCTACGAGCAGTACTTC. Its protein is CASSLALGQGTYEQYF.

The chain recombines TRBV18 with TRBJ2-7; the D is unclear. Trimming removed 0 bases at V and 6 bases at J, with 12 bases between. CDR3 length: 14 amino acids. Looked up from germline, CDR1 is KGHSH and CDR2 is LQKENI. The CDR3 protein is CASSPPLGGSEQYF. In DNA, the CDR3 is TGTGCCAGCTCACCACCGCTCGGCGGTAGCGAGCAGTACTTC.

The CDR3 loop reads CASSPFQGSGNTIYF. The DNA for the CDR3 is TGTGCCAGCAGCCCCTTTCAGGGGTCTGGAAACACCATATATTTT. V usage is TRBV3-1 and J usage is TRBJ1-3; TRBD1 is a possible D gene (6 bases). The CDR3 totals 15 residues. From germline, CDR1 is LGHDT and CDR2 YNNKEL (reference sequence). Deletions cut 4 bases from V and 1 base from J, with 11 bases between.

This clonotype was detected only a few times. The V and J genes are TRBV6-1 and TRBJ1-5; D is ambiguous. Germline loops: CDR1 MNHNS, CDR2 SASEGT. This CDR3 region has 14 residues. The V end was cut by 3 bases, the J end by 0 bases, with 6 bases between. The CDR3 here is CASSDNLSNQPQHF. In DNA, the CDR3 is TGTGCCAGCAGTGATAATCTTAGCAATCAGCCCCAGCATTTT.

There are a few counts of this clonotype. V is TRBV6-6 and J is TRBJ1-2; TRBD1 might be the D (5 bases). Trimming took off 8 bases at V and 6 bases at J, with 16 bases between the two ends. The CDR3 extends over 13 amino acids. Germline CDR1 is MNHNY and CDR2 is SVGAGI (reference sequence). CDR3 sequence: CASSGGGVDGYTF. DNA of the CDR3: TGTGCCAGCTCTGGGGGAGGGGTGGATGGCTACACCTTC.

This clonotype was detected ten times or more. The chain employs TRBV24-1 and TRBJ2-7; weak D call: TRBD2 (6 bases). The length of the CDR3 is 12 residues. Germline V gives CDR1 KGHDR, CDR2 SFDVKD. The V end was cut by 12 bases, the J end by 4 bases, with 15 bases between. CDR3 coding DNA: TGTGCCCCCGGGGACTTACCATACGAGCAGTACGTC. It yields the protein CAPGDLPYEQYV.

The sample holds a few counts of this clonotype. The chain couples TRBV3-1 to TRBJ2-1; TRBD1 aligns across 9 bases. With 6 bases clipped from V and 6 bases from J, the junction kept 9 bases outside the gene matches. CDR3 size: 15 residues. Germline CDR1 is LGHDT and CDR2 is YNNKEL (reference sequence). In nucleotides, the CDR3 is TGTGCCAGCAGTTACCCGGGACAGGGTATCAATGAGCAGTTCTTC. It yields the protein CASSYPGQGINEQFF.

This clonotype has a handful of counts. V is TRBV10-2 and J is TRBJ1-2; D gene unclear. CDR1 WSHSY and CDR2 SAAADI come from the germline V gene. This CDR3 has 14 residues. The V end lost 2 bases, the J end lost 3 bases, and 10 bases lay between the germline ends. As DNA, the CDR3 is TGCGCCAGCAGTGAGCCGAGAACCTACTATGGCTACACCTTC. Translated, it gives CASSEPRTYYGYTF.

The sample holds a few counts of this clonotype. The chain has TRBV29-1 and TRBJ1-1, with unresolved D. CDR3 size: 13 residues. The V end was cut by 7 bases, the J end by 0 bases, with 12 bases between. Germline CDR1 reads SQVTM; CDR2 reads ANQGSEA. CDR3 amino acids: CSATQAVNTEAFF. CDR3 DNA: TGCAGCGCTACCCAGGCCGTGAACACTGAAGCTTTCTTT. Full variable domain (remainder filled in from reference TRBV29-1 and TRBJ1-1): SAVISQKPSRDICQRGTSLTIQCQVDSQVTMMFWYRQQPGQSLTLIATANQGSEATYESGFVIDKFPISRPNLTFSTLTVSNMSPEDSSIYLCSATQAVNTEAFFGQGTRLTVV.

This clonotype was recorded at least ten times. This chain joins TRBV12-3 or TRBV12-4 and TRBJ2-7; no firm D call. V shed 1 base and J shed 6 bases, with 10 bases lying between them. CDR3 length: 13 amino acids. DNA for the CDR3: TGTGCCAGCAGTTTAGTTGAAGGAACCGAGCAGTACGTC. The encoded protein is CASSLVEGTEQYV.

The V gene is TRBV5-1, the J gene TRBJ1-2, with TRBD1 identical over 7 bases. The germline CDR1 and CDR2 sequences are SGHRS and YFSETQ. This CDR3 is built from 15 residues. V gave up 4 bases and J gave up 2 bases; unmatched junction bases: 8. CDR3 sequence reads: CASSNPRQGNYGYTF. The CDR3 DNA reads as TGCGCCAGCAGCAACCCTCGACAGGGAAACTATGGCTACACCTTC.

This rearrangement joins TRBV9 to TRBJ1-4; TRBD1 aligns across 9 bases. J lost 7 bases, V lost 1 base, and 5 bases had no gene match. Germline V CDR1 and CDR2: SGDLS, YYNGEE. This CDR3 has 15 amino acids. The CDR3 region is CASSVRTGDGEKLFF. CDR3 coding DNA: TGTGCCAGCAGCGTACGGACAGGGGACGGTGAAAAACTGTTTTTT.

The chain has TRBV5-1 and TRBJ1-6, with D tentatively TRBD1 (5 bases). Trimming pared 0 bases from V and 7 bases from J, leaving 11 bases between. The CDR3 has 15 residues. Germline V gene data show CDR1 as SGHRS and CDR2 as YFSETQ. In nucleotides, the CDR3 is TGCGCCAGCAGCTTGGGGGGATGGGGCAATTCACCCCTCCACTTT. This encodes CASSLGGWGNSPLHF.

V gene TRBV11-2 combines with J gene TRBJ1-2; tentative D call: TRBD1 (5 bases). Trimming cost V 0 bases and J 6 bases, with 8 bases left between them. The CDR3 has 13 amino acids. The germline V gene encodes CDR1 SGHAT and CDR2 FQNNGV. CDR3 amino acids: CASSLDRDDGYTF. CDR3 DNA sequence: TGTGCCAGCAGCTTAGACAGGGATGATGGCTACACCTTC.

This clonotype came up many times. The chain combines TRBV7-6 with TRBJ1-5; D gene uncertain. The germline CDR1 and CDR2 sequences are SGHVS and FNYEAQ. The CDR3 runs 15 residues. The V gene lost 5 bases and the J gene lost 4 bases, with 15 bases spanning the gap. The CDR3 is CASSPQEGENQPQHF. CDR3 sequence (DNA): TGTGCCAGCAGCCCGCAGGAGGGTGAGAATCAGCCCCAGCATTTT.

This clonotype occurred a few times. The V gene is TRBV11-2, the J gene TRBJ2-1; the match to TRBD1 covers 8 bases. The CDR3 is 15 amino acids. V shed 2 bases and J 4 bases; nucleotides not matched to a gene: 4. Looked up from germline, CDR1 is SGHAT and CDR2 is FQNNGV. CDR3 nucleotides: TGTGCCAGCAGCTTACAGGGGGCATGGTACAATGAGCAGTTCTTC. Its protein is CASSLQGAWYNEQFF.

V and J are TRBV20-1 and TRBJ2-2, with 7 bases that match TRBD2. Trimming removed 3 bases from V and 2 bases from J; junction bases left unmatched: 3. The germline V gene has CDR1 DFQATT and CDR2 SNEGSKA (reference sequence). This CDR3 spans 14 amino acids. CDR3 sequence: CSARAGANTGELFF. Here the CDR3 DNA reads TGCAGTGCTAGGGCGGGAGCAAACACCGGGGAGCTGTTTTTT.

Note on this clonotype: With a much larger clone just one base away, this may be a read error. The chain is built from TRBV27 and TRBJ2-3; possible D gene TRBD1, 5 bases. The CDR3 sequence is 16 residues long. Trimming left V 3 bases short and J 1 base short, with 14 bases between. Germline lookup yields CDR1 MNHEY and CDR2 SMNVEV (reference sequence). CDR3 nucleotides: TGTGCCAGCAGTTTCCGGACAAGGGTGGGCACAGATACGCAGTATTTT. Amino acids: CASSFRTRVGTDTQYF.